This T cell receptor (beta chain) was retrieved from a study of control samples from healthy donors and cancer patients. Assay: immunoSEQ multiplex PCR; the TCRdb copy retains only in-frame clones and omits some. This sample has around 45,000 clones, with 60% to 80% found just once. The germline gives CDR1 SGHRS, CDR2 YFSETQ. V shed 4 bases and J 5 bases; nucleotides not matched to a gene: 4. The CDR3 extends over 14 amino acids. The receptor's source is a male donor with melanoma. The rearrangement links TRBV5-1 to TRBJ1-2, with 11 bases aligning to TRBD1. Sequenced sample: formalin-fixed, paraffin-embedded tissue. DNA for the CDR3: TGCGCCAGCAGCGACGGGACAGGGGGTTATGGCTACACCTTC. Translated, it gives CASSDGTGGYGYTF.